These T cell receptor beta chains were read from a single sample in a study of CD8+ T cells in alopecia areata. TCRdb keeps only in-frame clones here, not all; method: immunoSEQ multiplex PCR. Here the sample spans 93,000 or so clones, around 50% being singletons. Sequenced: CD4+ T cells sorted from blood. All receptors come from a human donor in good health. Both conserved end residues are part of each CDR3. D genes are given only for firm matches. Not all rows give a size; the values are once, few, many and, for expanded clones, a class.

V gene: TRBV28
clone size: -
D gene: -
J gene: TRBJ1-5
CDR3 protein: CASSLFPATQPQHF
CDR3 DNA: TGTGCCAGCAGTTTATTCCCCGCCACTCAGCCCCAGCATTTT

V gene: TRBV29-1
clone size: -
D gene: TRBD1
J gene: TRBJ2-5
CDR3 protein: CSKGTGVGKTQYF
CDR3 DNA: TGCAGTAAGGGGACAGGGGTGGGCAAGACCCAGTACTTC

V gene: TRBV16
clone size: -
D gene: -
J gene: TRBJ1-6
CDR3 protein: CASSQSVRDSPLHF
CDR3 DNA: TGTGCCAGCAGCCAATCGGTCAGGGATTCACCCCTCCACTTT

V gene: TRBV15
clone size: -
D gene: -
J gene: TRBJ2-4
CDR3 protein: CATSSTGVGAGLAKNIQYF
CDR3 DNA: TGTGCCACCAGCAGCACAGGAGTAGGGGCAGGGCTAGCCAAAAACATTCAGTACTTC

V gene: TRBV9
clone size: -
D gene: -
J gene: TRBJ1-2
CDR3 protein: CASSVIGPRGGYTF
CDR3 DNA: TGTGCCAGCAGCGTAATAGGACCAAGGGGTGGCTACACCTTC

V gene: TRBV7-2
clone size: few
D gene: -
J gene: TRBJ1-5
CDR3 protein: CASSFVQGEGQPQHF
CDR3 DNA: TGTGCCAGCAGCTTCGTTCAGGGAGAGGGGCAGCCCCAGCATTTT

V gene: TRBV25-1
clone size: -
D gene: -
J gene: TRBJ2-3
CDR3 protein: CASSEYGTDTDTQYF
CDR3 DNA: TGTGCCAGCAGTGAATATGGGACCGACACAGATACGCAGTATTTT

V gene: TRBV28
clone size: -
D gene: TRBD1
J gene: TRBJ2-7
CDR3 protein: CASSSPGGATYEQYF
CDR3 DNA: TGTGCCAGCAGTTCGCCAGGGGGCGCGACCTACGAGCAGTACTTC

V gene: TRBV5-1
clone size: once
D gene: TRBD1
J gene: TRBJ2-2
CDR3 protein: CASSLDRGDTGELFF
CDR3 DNA: TGCGCCAGCAGCCTTGACAGGGGAGACACCGGGGAGCTGTTTTTT

V gene: TRBV28
clone size: -
D gene: -
J gene: TRBJ2-7
CDR3 protein: CASRGASHSEQYF
CDR3 DNA: TGTGCCAGCAGAGGCGCGAGTCACTCCGAGCAGTACTTC

V gene: TRBV29-1
clone size: few
D gene: TRBD1
J gene: TRBJ2-7
CDR3 protein: CSVEVGTGVSYEQYF
CDR3 DNA: TGCAGCGTTGAGGTTGGGACAGGGGTCTCCTACGAGCAGTACTTC

V gene: TRBV30
clone size: once
D gene: TRBD1
J gene: TRBJ1-5
CDR3 protein: CAWSQNRGGNQPQHF
CDR3 DNA: TGTGCCTGGAGCCAGAACAGGGGAGGCAATCAGCCCCAGCATTTT

V gene: TRBV15
clone size: -
D gene: -
J gene: TRBJ2-5
CDR3 protein: CATSTTGRLGETQYF
CDR3 DNA: TGTGCCACCAGTACGACAGGGCGACTAGGGGAGACCCAGTACTTC

V gene: TRBV4-2
clone size: -
D gene: -
J gene: TRBJ2-1
CDR3 protein: CASSQVLGEQFF
CDR3 DNA: TGTGCCAGCAGCCAAGTTCTGGGTGAGCAGTTCTTC

V gene: TRBV7-9
clone size: -
D gene: -
J gene: TRBJ1-1
CDR3 protein: CASSPGLRTFNTEAFF
CDR3 DNA: TGTGCCAGCAGCCCAGGACTTAGGACTTTTAACACTGAAGCTTTCTTT

V gene: TRBV30
clone size: few
D gene: -
J gene: TRBJ1-1
CDR3 protein: CAWRRAGNTEAFF
CDR3 DNA: TGTGCCTGGAGAAGGGCGGGGAACACTGAAGCTTTCTTT

V gene: TRBV5-6
clone size: -
D gene: TRBD2
J gene: TRBJ2-2
CDR3 protein: CASSLVLAGTGELFF
CDR3 DNA: TGTGCCAGCAGCTTGGTACTAGCGGGCACCGGGGAGCTGTTTTTT

V gene: TRBV7-2
clone size: few
D gene: TRBD1
J gene: TRBJ2-3
CDR3 protein: CASSPGQGSDTQYF
CDR3 DNA: TGTGCCAGCAGTCCGGGACAGGGTTCAGATACGCAGTATTTT

V gene: TRBV30
clone size: few
D gene: -
J gene: TRBJ1-6
CDR3 protein: CAWSVRRGKSPLHF
CDR3 DNA: TGTGCCTGGAGTGTACGCAGAGGGAAATCACCCCTCCACTTT

V gene: TRBV6-5
clone size: few
D gene: TRBD1
J gene: TRBJ1-2
CDR3 protein: CASSYASPGQGSGYTF
CDR3 DNA: TGTGCCAGCAGTTACGCATCCCCGGGACAGGGGAGCGGCTACACCTTC

V gene: TRBV7-6
clone size: few
D gene: -
J gene: TRBJ1-1
CDR3 protein: CASSFGIQNTEAFF
CDR3 DNA: TGTGCCAGCAGCTTTGGAATCCAGAACACTGAAGCTTTCTTT

V gene: TRBV27
clone size: -
D gene: -
J gene: TRBJ1-1
CDR3 protein: CASSLVGWGENTEAFF
CDR3 DNA: TGTGCCAGCAGTTTGGTCGGGTGGGGGGAGAACACTGAAGCTTTCTTT

V gene: TRBV5-1
clone size: -
D gene: -
J gene: TRBJ2-5
CDR3 protein: CASSQGLPQETQYF
CDR3 DNA: TGCGCCAGCAGCCAGGGACTGCCCCAAGAGACCCAGTACTTC

V gene: TRBV18
clone size: -
D gene: -
J gene: TRBJ1-5
CDR3 protein: CASSPKYSNQPQHF
CDR3 DNA: TGTGCCAGCTCACCAAAGTATAGCAATCAGCCCCAGCATTTT

V gene: TRBV5-1
clone size: few
D gene: -
J gene: TRBJ2-3
CDR3 protein: CASSSGHARTDTQYF
CDR3 DNA: TGCGCCAGCAGTTCCGGACATGCCCGCACAGATACGCAGTATTTT

V gene: TRBV15
clone size: few
D gene: -
J gene: TRBJ2-7
CDR3 protein: CATSEGNVNEQYF
CDR3 DNA: TGTGCCACCAGTGAAGGGAACGTAAACGAGCAGTACTTC

V gene: TRBV4-1
clone size: -
D gene: TRBD2
J gene: TRBJ2-3
CDR3 protein: CASSQPGLAGGNTNTDTQYF
CDR3 DNA: TGCGCCAGCAGCCAACCGGGACTAGCGGGGGGGAACACCAACACAGATACGCAGTATTTT

V gene: TRBV25-1
clone size: few
D gene: TRBD2
J gene: TRBJ2-3
CDR3 protein: CASGDRAGGLEDTQYF
CDR3 DNA: TGTGCCAGCGGTGACCGAGCGGGGGGGCTGGAAGATACGCAGTATTTT

V gene: TRBV5-4
clone size: -
D gene: -
J gene: TRBJ2-3
CDR3 protein: CASSPLPTDTQYF
CDR3 DNA: TGTGCCAGCAGCCCACTCCCCACAGATACGCAGTATTTT

V gene: TRBV7-2
clone size: -
D gene: TRBD2
J gene: TRBJ2-1
CDR3 protein: CASSLERGSYNEQFF
CDR3 DNA: TGTGCCAGCAGCTTAGAGCGGGGCTCCTACAATGAGCAGTTCTTC

V gene: TRBV19
clone size: -
D gene: TRBD1
J gene: TRBJ2-7
CDR3 protein: CASSTQQGAYEQYF
CDR3 DNA: TGTGCCAGTAGTACTCAACAGGGGGCCTACGAGCAGTACTTC

V gene: TRBV30
clone size: -
D gene: -
J gene: TRBJ2-6
CDR3 protein: CAWSVGGFSSSGANVLTF
CDR3 DNA: TGTGCCTGGAGTGTTGGGGGTTTTTCCAGCTCTGGGGCCAACGTCCTGACTTTC

V gene: TRBV27
clone size: few
D gene: -
J gene: TRBJ1-3
CDR3 protein: CASSLHPGQGNTIYF
CDR3 DNA: TGTGCCAGCAGTTTACACCCGGGGCAGGGAAACACCATATATTTT

V gene: TRBV7-9
clone size: once
D gene: TRBD1
J gene: TRBJ2-1
CDR3 protein: CASSLPGQNNEQFF
CDR3 DNA: TGTGCCAGCAGCTTACCGGGACAGAACAATGAGCAGTTCTTC

V gene: TRBV27
clone size: -
D gene: -
J gene: TRBJ2-5
CDR3 protein: CASSLQETQYF
CDR3 DNA: TGTGCCAGCAGTCTACAAGAGACCCAGTACTTC

V gene: TRBV29-1
clone size: -
D gene: TRBD1
J gene: TRBJ2-1
CDR3 protein: CSDRDRHNEQFF
CDR3 DNA: TGCAGCGATCGGGACAGGCACAATGAGCAGTTCTTC

V gene: TRBV30
clone size: -
D gene: TRBD1
J gene: TRBJ2-5
CDR3 protein: CAWSVGRGLETQYF
CDR3 DNA: TGTGCCTGGAGTGTCGGTAGGGGGCTGGAGACCCAGTACTTC

V gene: TRBV6-6
clone size: -
D gene: -
J gene: TRBJ1-2
CDR3 protein: CASSYSGTGSDYGYTF
CDR3 DNA: TGTGCCAGCAGTTACTCAGGTACAGGGAGTGACTATGGCTACACCTTC

V gene: TRBV4-2
clone size: -
D gene: TRBD1
J gene: TRBJ2-5
CDR3 protein: CASSRAEGDRVETQYF
CDR3 DNA: TGTGCCAGCAGCCGGGCAGAGGGCGACAGGGTAGAGACCCAGTACTTC

V gene: TRBV5-4
clone size: few
D gene: TRBD1
J gene: TRBJ1-2
CDR3 protein: CASSDRTGNYGYTF
CDR3 DNA: TGTGCCAGCAGCGATAGGACAGGGAACTATGGCTACACCTTC